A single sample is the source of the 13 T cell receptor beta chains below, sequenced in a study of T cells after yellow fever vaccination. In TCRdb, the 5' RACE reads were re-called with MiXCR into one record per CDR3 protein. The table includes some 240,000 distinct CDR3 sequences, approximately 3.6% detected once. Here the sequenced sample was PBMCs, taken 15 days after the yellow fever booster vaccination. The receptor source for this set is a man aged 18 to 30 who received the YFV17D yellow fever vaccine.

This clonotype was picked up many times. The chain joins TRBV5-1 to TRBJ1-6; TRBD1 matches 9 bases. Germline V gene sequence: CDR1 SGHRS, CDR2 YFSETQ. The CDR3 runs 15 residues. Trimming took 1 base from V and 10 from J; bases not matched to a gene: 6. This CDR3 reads CASSLSGQGRSPLHF. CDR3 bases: TGCGCCAGCAGCTTGTCCGGACAGGGGAGATCACCCCTCCACTTT.

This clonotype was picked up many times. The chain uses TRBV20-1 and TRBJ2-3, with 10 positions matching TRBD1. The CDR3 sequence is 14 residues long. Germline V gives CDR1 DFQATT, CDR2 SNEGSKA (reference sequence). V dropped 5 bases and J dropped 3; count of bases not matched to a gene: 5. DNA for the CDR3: TGCAGTGCTTCTCCGGGACAGGGGACAGATACGCAGTATTTT. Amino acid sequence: CSASPGQGTDTQYF.

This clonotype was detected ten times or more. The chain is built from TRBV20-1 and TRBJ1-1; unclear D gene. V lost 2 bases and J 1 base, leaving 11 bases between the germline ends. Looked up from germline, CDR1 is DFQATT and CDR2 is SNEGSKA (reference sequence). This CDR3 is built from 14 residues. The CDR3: CSARRSSGNTEAFF. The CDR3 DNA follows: TGCAGTGCTAGAAGGTCTTCGGGGAACACTGAAGCTTTCTTT.

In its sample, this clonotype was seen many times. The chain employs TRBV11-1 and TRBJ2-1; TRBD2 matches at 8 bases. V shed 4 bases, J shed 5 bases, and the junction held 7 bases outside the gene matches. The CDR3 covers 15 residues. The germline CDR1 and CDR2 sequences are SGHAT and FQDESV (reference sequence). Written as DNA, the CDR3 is TGTGCCAGCAGCTCCGGACTAGCCCCCAACAATGAGCAGTTCTTC. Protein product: CASSSGLAPNNEQFF.

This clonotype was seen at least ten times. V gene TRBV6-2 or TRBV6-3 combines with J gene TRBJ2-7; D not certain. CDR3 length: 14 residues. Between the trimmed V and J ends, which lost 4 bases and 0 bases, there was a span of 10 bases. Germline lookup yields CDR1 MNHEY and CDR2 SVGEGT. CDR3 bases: TGTGCCAGCAGTTTCCGGGCCAGCTCCTACGAGCAGTACTTC. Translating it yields CASSFRASSYEQYF.

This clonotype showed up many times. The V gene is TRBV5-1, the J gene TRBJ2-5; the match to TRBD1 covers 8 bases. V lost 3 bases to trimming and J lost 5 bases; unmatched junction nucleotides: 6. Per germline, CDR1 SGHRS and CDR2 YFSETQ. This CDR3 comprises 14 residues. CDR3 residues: CASSSLTGEETQYF. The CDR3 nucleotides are TGCGCCAGCAGCTCTTTGACAGGGGAGGAGACCCAGTACTTC. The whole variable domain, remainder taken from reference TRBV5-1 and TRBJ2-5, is KAGVTQTPRYLIKTRGQQVTLSCSPISGHRSVSWYQQTPGQGLQFLFEYFSETQRNKGNFPGRFSGRQFSNSRSEMNVSTLELGDSALYLCASSSLTGEETQYFGPGTRLLVL.

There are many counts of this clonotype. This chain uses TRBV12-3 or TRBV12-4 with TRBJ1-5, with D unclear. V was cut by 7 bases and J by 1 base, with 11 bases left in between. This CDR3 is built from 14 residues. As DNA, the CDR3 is TGTGCCAGCACCCCGGCGGCGAGCAATCAGCCCCAGCATTTT. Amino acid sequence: CASTPAASNQPQHF.

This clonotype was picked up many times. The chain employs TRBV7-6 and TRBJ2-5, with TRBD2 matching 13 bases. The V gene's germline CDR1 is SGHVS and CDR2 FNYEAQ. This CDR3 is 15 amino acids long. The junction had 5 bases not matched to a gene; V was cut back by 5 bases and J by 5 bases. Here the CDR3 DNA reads TGTGCCAGCAGCCGACTAGCGGGGGGAGGTGAGACCCAGTACTTC. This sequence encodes CASSRLAGGGETQYF. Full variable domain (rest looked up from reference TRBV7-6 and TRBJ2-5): GAGVSQSPRYKVTKRGQDVALRCDPISGHVSLYWYRQALGQGPEFLTYFNYEAQQDKSGLPNDRFSAERPEGSISTLTIQRTEQRDSAMYRCASSRLAGGGETQYFGPGTRLLVL.

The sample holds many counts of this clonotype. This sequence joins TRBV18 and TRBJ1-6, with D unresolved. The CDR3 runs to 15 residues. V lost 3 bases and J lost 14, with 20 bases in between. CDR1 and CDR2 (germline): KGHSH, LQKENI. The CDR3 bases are TGTGCCAGCTCACCTCGCGGGAGGATGGTACGCACCCTCCACTTT. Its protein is CASSPRGRMVRTLHF.

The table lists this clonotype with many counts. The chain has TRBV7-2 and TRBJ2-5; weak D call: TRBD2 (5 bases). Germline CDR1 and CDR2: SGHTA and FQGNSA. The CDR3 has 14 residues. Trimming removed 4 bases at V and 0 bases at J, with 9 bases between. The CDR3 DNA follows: TGTGCCAGCAGCTGGACGAGGGACCAAGAGACCCAGTACTTC. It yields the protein CASSWTRDQETQYF.

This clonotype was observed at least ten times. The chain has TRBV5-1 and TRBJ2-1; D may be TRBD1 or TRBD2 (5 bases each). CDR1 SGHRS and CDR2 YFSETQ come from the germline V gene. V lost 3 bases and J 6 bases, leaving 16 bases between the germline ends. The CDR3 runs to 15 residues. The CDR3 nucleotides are TGCGCCAGCAGCTACAAGGTCACTGGGGGCAATGAGCAGTTCTTC. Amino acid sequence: CASSYKVTGGNEQFF.

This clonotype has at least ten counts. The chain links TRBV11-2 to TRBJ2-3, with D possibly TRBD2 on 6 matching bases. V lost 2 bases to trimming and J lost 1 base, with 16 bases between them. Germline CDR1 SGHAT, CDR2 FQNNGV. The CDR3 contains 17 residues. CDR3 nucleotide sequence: TGTGCCAGCAGCTTATGGAATAGCGGAGCCCGCACAGATACGCAGTATTTT. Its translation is CASSLWNSGARTDTQYF.

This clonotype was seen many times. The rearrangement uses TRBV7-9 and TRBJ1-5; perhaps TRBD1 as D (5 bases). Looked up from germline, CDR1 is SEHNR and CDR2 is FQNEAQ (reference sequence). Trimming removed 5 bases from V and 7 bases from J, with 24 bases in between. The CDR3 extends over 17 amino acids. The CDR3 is CASSPRLSSGLGQPQHF. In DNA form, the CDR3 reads TGTGCCAGCAGCCCCCGCCTTAGTTCAGGGTTGGGGCAGCCCCAGCATTTT.